Listed here are 30 T cell receptor beta chains from one sample, sequenced in a study of T cell responses to AZD1222 COVID-19 vaccine. Measured with immunoSEQ multiplex PCR; TCRdb has only the in-frame clones, and not every one. The data contain about 39,000 clones, 88% of them seen just once; the ten biggest clones take up 20% to 25%. Sequencing used peripheral blood, obtained 28 days after the second AZD1222 dose. The receptor source for this set is an adult who received the AZD1222 COVID-19 vaccine.

On this clone: The junction departs from the called germline gene at one end, perhaps through a read error. The J gene is TRBJ2-7, the V gene TRBV7-7; D is possibly TRBD1 (6 bases). The CDR3 length is 14 residues. Germline CDR1 is SSHAT and CDR2 is FNYEAQ (reference sequence). This CDR3 is CASSFYRENYEQYF. CDR3 DNA: TGTGCTAGCAGCTTTTACAGGGAAAACTACGAGCAGTACTTC.

V and J are TRBV9 and TRBJ2-6; 9 bases match TRBD1. Per germline, CDR1 SGDLS and CDR2 YYNGEE. This CDR3 comprises 20 residues. Trimming at V came to 4 bases and at J to 2 bases, leaving 16 bases not matched to a gene. The CDR3, as DNA: TGTGCCAGCAGCCTCGGACAGGGGCCGAACTCCCGGCCTGGGGCCAACGTCCTGACTTTC. Translation: CASSLGQGPNSRPGANVLTF.

The gene calls are TRBV7-3 and TRBJ1-2; a possible D gene is TRBD1 (6 bases). Deletions cut 1 base from V and 8 bases from J, with 17 bases between. CDR3 length equals 15 residues. Germline V gene data show CDR1 as SGHTA and CDR2 as FQGTGA. CDR3 DNA sequence: TGTGCCAGCAGCTTAATTGGGGGCAGGGGTTTAGGCTACACCTTC. Translation gives CASSLIGGRGLGYTF.

V and J are TRBV5-1 and TRBJ2-5; 7 bases map to TRBD1. The CDR3 is 15 residues long. Trimming at V came to 2 bases and at J to 2 bases, leaving 6 bases not matched to a gene. In germline, CDR1 is SGHRS, CDR2 YFSETQ. CDR3 bases: TGCGCCAGCAGCTTCGCGACAGGGATACAAGAGACCCAGTACTTC. Protein product: CASSFATGIQETQYF.

The V gene is TRBV6-5, the J gene TRBJ2-1, with TRBD1 matching over 7 bases. This CDR3 comprises 13 residues. Germline values: CDR1 MNHEY, CDR2 SVGAGI. The J segment lost 7 bases and the V segment lost 4 bases, leaving 4 bases of the junction unmatched. The chain's CDR3 is CASSLGQLNEQFF. The CDR3, as DNA: TGTGCCAGCAGTTTGGGACAGTTGAATGAGCAGTTCTTC.

The J gene is TRBJ2-1, the V gene TRBV6-2 or TRBV6-3; D not certain. The CDR3 runs to 16 residues. The germline CDR1 and CDR2 sequences are MNHEY and SVGEGT. V was pared by 6 bases and J by 0 bases, with 15 bases between. Here the CDR3 reads CASSKIPRSSYNEQFF. The CDR3 coding sequence is TGTGCCAGCAGCAAAATTCCTAGGAGCTCCTACAATGAGCAGTTCTTC.

V gene TRBV7-2 combines with J gene TRBJ2-7; 7 nucleotides line up with TRBD1. Germline V gene data show CDR1 as SGHTA and CDR2 as FQGNSA. The length of the CDR3 is 14 residues. J gave up 4 bases and V 5 bases, and 8 bases lay outside the gene matches. CDR3 sequence reads: CASSHRAGGYEQYF. The DNA of the CDR3 is TGTGCCAGCAGCCACCGGGCAGGGGGATACGAGCAGTACTTC. The full variable domain, completed using reference TRBV7-2 and TRBJ2-7, is GAGVSQSPSNKVTEKGKDVELRCDPISGHTALYWYRQSLGQGLEFLIYFQGNSAPDKSGLPSDRFSAERTGGSVSTLTIQRTQQEDSAVYLCASSHRAGGYEQYFGPGTRLTVT.

Only one count was recorded for this clone. The chain links TRBV11-3 to TRBJ2-1; TRBD2 matches at 11 bases. From germline, CDR1 is SGHNT and CDR2 YENEEA. The CDR3 has 14 amino acids. V was clipped by 4 bases and J by 5 bases; unmatched bases: 1. CDR3 loop: CASSSSGGNNEQFF. The CDR3 DNA reads as TGTGCCAGCAGCTCTAGCGGGGGGAACAATGAGCAGTTCTTC.

This chain connects TRBV6-5 to TRBJ2-7; D is unresolved. Germline loops: CDR1 MNHEY, CDR2 SVGAGI. CDR3 length: 13 residues. Trimming removed 2 bases at V and 3 bases at J, with 8 bases between. In DNA form, the CDR3 reads TGTGCCAGCAGTTACGGGTTAGGCTACGAGCAGTACTTC. Translation gives CASSYGLGYEQYF.

The chain couples TRBV27 to TRBJ2-1; D not certain. The CDR3 runs 14 residues. Germline CDR1 is MNHEY and CDR2 is SMNVEV (reference sequence). Between the trimmed V and J ends, which lost 3 bases and 7 bases, there was a span of 13 bases. CDR3 amino acids: CASSFGRSGNEQFF. The CDR3 region has the DNA TGTGCCAGCAGTTTTGGGCGGTCTGGGAATGAGCAGTTCTTC.

As for this clone: One junction end does not reproduce the germline sequence, and a read error may be involved. This CDR3 is CASSTPRGGQRYEQYF. As DNA, the CDR3 is TGTGCCAGTAGTACGCCGAGAGGGGGACAGAGATACGAGCAGTACTTT. The chain recombines TRBV19 with TRBJ2-7; 7 bases are shared with TRBD1. The CDR3 loop spans 16 amino acids. Germline loops: CDR1 LNHDA, CDR2 SQIVND (reference sequence).

The J gene is TRBJ2-4, the V gene TRBV3-1 (or the pseudogene TRBV3-2), with 10 bases identical to TRBD2. The V segment lost 1 base and the J segment 4 bases; nucleotides outside the gene matches: 4. The CDR3 extends over 16 amino acids. Germline CDR1 is LGHDT and CDR2 is YNNKEL (reference sequence). In nucleotides, the CDR3 is TGTGCCAGCAGCCAAGGCGGGACTAGCGTAAAAAACATTCAGTACTTC. Amino acid sequence: CASSQGGTSVKNIQYF.

For this clone: Other DNA sequences in the same sample also yield this CDR3. V usage is TRBV3-1 (or the pseudogene TRBV3-2) and J usage is TRBJ2-5; 15 bases agree with TRBD2. The germline CDR1 and CDR2 sequences are LGHDT and YNNKEL (reference sequence). The J segment lost 5 bases and the V segment lost 4 bases, leaving 2 bases of the junction unmatched. The CDR3 contains 15 residues. The DNA of the CDR3 is TGTGCCAGCAGCCCTGGACTAGCGGGGGGGGAGACCCAGTACTTC. It encodes CASSPGLAGGETQYF.

The CDR3, as DNA: TGTGCCAGCAGCGGCACACTGGGTGCCTACAATGAGCAGTTCTTC. The encoded protein is CASSGTLGAYNEQFF. The genes are TRBV11-1 and TRBJ2-1; D is undetermined. The CDR3 consists of 15 residues. V was cut by 5 bases and J by 2 bases, with 13 bases left in between. Germline V CDR1 and CDR2: SGHAT, FQDESV (reference sequence).

This rearrangement joins TRBV5-6 to TRBJ1-4; TRBD1 is a possible D gene (6 bases). This CDR3 is 13 amino acids long. Looked up from germline, CDR1 is SGHDT and CDR2 is YYEEEE. With 4 bases removed from V and 4 bases from J, the gap between germline ends came to 8 bases. The CDR3 loop is CASSHRDNEKLFF. The CDR3 DNA is TGTGCCAGCAGCCACAGGGATAATGAAAAACTGTTTTTT.

The chain employs TRBV5-4 and TRBJ1-4, with unresolved D. Looked up from germline, CDR1 is SGHNT and CDR2 is YYREEE (reference sequence). The CDR3 spans 16 residues. The V end was cut by 0 bases, the J end by 0 bases, with 9 bases between. CDR3 nucleotide sequence: TGTGCCAGCAGCTTGGCTGGCACAGCAACTAATGAAAAACTGTTTTTT. It specifies CASSLAGTATNEKLFF.

This clone was seen only once. This chain joins TRBV9 and TRBJ2-3; 9 positions match TRBD1. V lost 3 bases, J lost 5 bases, and 4 bases stayed unmatched. This CDR3 comprises 14 residues. The germline gives CDR1 SGDLS, CDR2 YYNGEE. As DNA, the CDR3 is TGTGCCAGCAGCGCGGACAGGGGAGAAGATACGCAGTATTTT. It encodes CASSADRGEDTQYF.

This clone was counted a single time. CDR3 bases: TGTGCCAGCAGCCCGCCGGGACTCTCCAATTCACCCCTCCACTTT. Its translation: CASSPPGLSNSPLHF. This chain joins TRBV14 and TRBJ1-6; TRBD1 might be the D (5 bases). The ends were cut back, 4 bases at V and 7 bases at J, with 14 bases in the middle. The CDR3 length is 15 residues. Per germline, CDR1 SGHDN and CDR2 FVKESK.

The V gene is TRBV5-1, the J gene TRBJ2-7; D may correspond to TRBD1 or TRBD2 (6 bases each). The V and J ends lost 4 bases and 5 bases respectively, with 16 bases between them. The CDR3 loop spans 14 amino acids. Germline loops: CDR1 SGHRS, CDR2 YFSETQ. The CDR3 nucleotides read TGCGCCAGCAGCCCAGGGGAGGAGTGGGACGAGCAGTACTTC. Its translation: CASSPGEEWDEQYF. Based on the CDR3 plus reference TRBV5-1 and TRBJ2-7, the full variable domain is KAGVTQTPRYLIKTRGQQVTLSCSPISGHRSVSWYQQTPGQGLQFLFEYFSETQRNKGNFPGRFSGRQFSNSRSEMNVSTLELGDSALYLCASSPGEEWDEQYFGPGTRLTVT.

J is TRBJ2-1 and V is TRBV12-5; 7 nucleotides line up with TRBD2. The CDR3 spans 12 residues. Losses at the gene ends were 1 base for V and 9 bases for J; bases not matched to a gene: 0. Germline V CDR1 and CDR2: LGHNT, FRNRAP. DNA for the CDR3: TGTGCTAGTGGTTTGGGGGAGGGTGAGCAGTTCTTC. It specifies CASGLGEGEQFF.

The chain recombines TRBV5-5 with TRBJ2-7; D may be TRBD2 (6 bases). Per germline, CDR1 SGHKS and CDR2 YYEKEE (reference sequence). This CDR3 region has 17 residues. Trimming left V 2 bases short and J 6 bases short, with 24 bases between. CDR3 protein: CASSLSAVLGGLFEQYF. The CDR3 nucleotides read TGTGCCAGCAGCTTAAGCGCCGTGCTTGGAGGGCTATTCGAGCAGTACTTC.

The chain is built from TRBV5-6 and TRBJ1-5; TRBD1 agrees at 7 bases. Germline CDR1 reads SGHDT; CDR2 reads YYEEEE. After removal of 5 bases from V and 1 base from J, the junction contained 6 bases not matched to a gene. The length of the CDR3 is 15 residues. The CDR3 reads CASSLGGSSNQPQHF. CDR3 DNA sequence: TGTGCCAGCAGTTTAGGGGGCTCCAGCAATCAGCCCCAGCATTTT.

This chain connects TRBV2 to TRBJ1-1; 11 nucleotides agree with TRBD1. The CDR3 totals 13 residues. CDR1 SNHLY and CDR2 FYNNEI come from the germline V gene. The V segment lost 8 bases and the J segment 4 bases; nucleotides outside the gene matches: 3. This CDR3 is CASPGTGGTEAFF. In nucleotides, the CDR3 is TGTGCCAGCCCAGGGACAGGGGGCACTGAAGCTTTCTTT.

This chain connects TRBV3-1 (or the pseudogene TRBV3-2) to TRBJ2-5; 10 nucleotides agree with TRBD1. Germline V CDR1 and CDR2: LGHDT, YNNKEL (reference sequence). This CDR3 is 16 amino acids long. Trimming took 4 bases from V and 4 from J; bases not matched to a gene: 9. The CDR3 sequence: CASSPGQGNTGETQYF. The CDR3 DNA reads TGTGCCAGCAGCCCGGGACAGGGGAATACGGGAGAGACCCAGTACTTC.

The CDR3 is CASSVEGAAKNIQYF. As DNA, the CDR3 is TGTGCCAGCAGCGTAGAAGGAGCTGCCAAAAACATTCAGTACTTC. V usage is TRBV9 and J usage is TRBJ2-4; no clear D gene. This CDR3 contains 15 residues. CDR1 SGDLS and CDR2 YYNGEE come from the germline V gene. With 0 bases removed from V and 1 base from J, the gap between germline ends came to 8 bases.

The chain carries TRBV5-1 and TRBJ2-2; the match to TRBD2 covers 7 bases. The CDR3 loop spans 15 amino acids. The V gene's germline CDR1 is SGHRS and CDR2 YFSETQ. V dropped 9 bases and J dropped 2; count of bases not matched to a gene: 10. The CDR3 coding sequence is TGCGCCACCTCGGAGGCTAGCGGAAACACCGGGGAGCTGTTTTTT. Residues: CATSEASGNTGELFF.

The chain employs TRBV28 and TRBJ1-6; 8 bases line up with TRBD1. Germline assignment: CDR1 MDHEN and CDR2 SYDVKM. V shed 8 bases and J 6 bases; nucleotides not matched to a gene: 18. CDR3 length equals 18 residues. CDR3 sequence: CASWDRTGPSNGNSPLHF. The CDR3 coding sequence is TGTGCCAGCTGGGATCGGACAGGGCCCTCGAACGGTAATTCACCCCTCCACTTT.

This rearrangement joins TRBV6-6 to TRBJ1-3; D might be TRBD1 (6 bases). Germline V gene data show CDR1 as MNHNY and CDR2 as SVGAGI (reference sequence). The CDR3 is 14 amino acids. V dropped 7 bases and J dropped 4 bases, with 14 bases sitting between them. CDR3 nucleotides: TGTGCCAGCATTACAGGGACTCTCGGAAACACCATATATTTT. Translating it yields CASITGTLGNTIYF.

This chain connects TRBV27 to TRBJ2-7; tentatively, D is TRBD1 (6 bases). Germline CDR1 is MNHEY and CDR2 is SMNVEV (reference sequence). V shed 3 bases and J shed 1 base, with 10 bases lying between them. There are 14 residues in the CDR3. The CDR3 region has the DNA TGTGCCAGCAGTTTTAACGGACAGTCCTACGAGCAGTACTTC. Its protein product is CASSFNGQSYEQYF.

The chain carries TRBV10-3 and TRBJ2-7; TRBD2 agrees at 14 bases. From germline, CDR1 is ENHRY and CDR2 SYGVKD. Trimming took 6 bases from V and 4 from J; bases not matched to a gene: 11. The CDR3 has 17 amino acids. CDR3 sequence (DNA): TGTGCCATCAGCGCCGGGACTAGCGGGAGATTGGGGTACGAGCAGTACTTC. Translation gives CAISAGTSGRLGYEQYF.